The 18 T cell receptor beta chains listed next were all sequenced from one sample in a study of blood T cell repertoires in COVID-19. Some clones are missing from TCRdb's copy, which holds only in-frame ones; the method was immunoSEQ multiplex PCR. The sample consists of about 210,000 clones, 82% of them appearing once. Specimen: peripheral blood. The source is a woman aged 55-70 years with COVID-19, enrolled during active disease.

The V and J genes are TRBV5-4 and TRBJ2-2, with 7 bases that match TRBD2. The CDR3 runs to 17 residues. Germline V gene lookup returns CDR1 SGHNT and CDR2 YYREEE (reference sequence). The V segment lost 4 bases and the J segment 1 base; nucleotides outside the gene matches: 10. CDR3 loop: CASSRMTSPRNTGELFF. CDR3 DNA: TGTGCCAGCAGCCGGATGACTAGCCCTCGGAACACCGGGGAGCTGTTTTTT.

The chain links TRBV6-2 or TRBV6-3 to TRBJ2-7; the match to TRBD1 covers 8 bases. The ends lost 2 bases at V and 2 bases at J; junction bases unmatched: 2. Germline CDR1 is MNHEY and CDR2 is SVGEGT. The CDR3 has 14 amino acids. The CDR3 region is CASSYDRGAYEQYF. The CDR3, as DNA: TGTGCCAGCAGTTACGACAGGGGAGCCTACGAGCAGTACTTC.

This clone showed up just once. The CDR3 here is CASSRTVTGELFF. In DNA, the CDR3 is TGTGCCAGCAGTCGGACTGTCACCGGGGAGCTGTTTTTT. The chain links TRBV28 to TRBJ2-2; D possibly corresponds to TRBD2 (5 bases). The germline V and J ends were trimmed by 5 bases and 4 bases, with 8 bases remaining between them. CDR3 length: 13 residues. Germline CDR1 MDHEN, CDR2 SYDVKM. Complete variable domain (other parts from reference TRBV28 and TRBJ2-2): DVKVTQSSRYLVKRTGEKVFLECVQDMDHENMFWYRQDPGLGLRLIYFSYDVKMKEKGDIPEGYSVSREKKERFSLILESASTNQTSMYLCASSRTVTGELFFGEGSRLTVL.

This clone was observed many times. J is TRBJ1-2 and V is TRBV11-2, with a possible D match to TRBD1 (5 bases). The CDR3 consists of 16 residues. The germline CDR1 and CDR2 sequences are SGHAT and FQNNGV. Trimming shortened V by 5 bases and J by 6 bases, and 22 bases separated the two germline ends. In nucleotides, the CDR3 is TGTGCCAGCAGCCACCCCCGGGGGGGGTGGGAAGATGGCTACACCTTC. Translated, it gives CASSHPRGGWEDGYTF.

V gene TRBV7-8 combines with J gene TRBJ1-1, with D hard to call. CDR3 length: 13 residues. V lost 5 bases to trimming and J lost 8 bases, with 15 bases between them. Germline V lookup: CDR1 SGHVS, CDR2 FQNEAQ. The chain's CDR3 is CASSVQPRQEAFF. CDR3 coding DNA: TGTGCCAGCAGCGTCCAACCTCGACAAGAAGCTTTCTTT.

This clone was observed once. One end of the junction does not line up with germline, which may come from a read error. The chain has TRBV7-3 and TRBJ2-1, with D perhaps TRBD1 (5 bases). The length of the CDR3 is 16 residues. Germline CDR1 is SGHTA and CDR2 is FQGTGA. The CDR3 region is CASSATTGNRYTEQFF. CDR3 DNA: TGTGCCAGCAGCGCAACTACAGGTAACCGGTACACTGAGCAGTTCTTC. The full variable domain, rest sourced from reference TRBV7-3 and TRBJ2-1, is GAGVSQTPSNKVTEKGKYVELRCDPISGHTALYWYRQSLGQGPEFLIYFQGTGAADDSGLPNDRFFAVRPEGSVSTLKIQRTERGDSAVYLCASSATTGNRYTEQFFGPGTRLTVL.

V is TRBV27 and J is TRBJ1-1; 9 nucleotides line up with TRBD1. The germline gives CDR1 MNHEY, CDR2 SMNVEV (reference sequence). This CDR3 is built from 14 residues. Losses at the gene ends were 6 bases for V and 4 bases for J; bases not matched to a gene: 6. The chain's CDR3 is CASSEDRGFTEAFF. CDR3 in DNA: TGTGCCAGCAGCGAGGACAGGGGTTTCACTGAAGCTTTCTTT.

This rearrangement joins TRBV3-1 (or the pseudogene TRBV3-2) to TRBJ2-5; D is uncertain. The CDR3 has 14 residues. CDR1 LGHDT and CDR2 YNNKEL come from the germline V gene (reference sequence). Trimming removed 4 bases at V and 5 bases at J, with 14 bases between. The CDR3 nucleotides are TGTGCCAGCAGCCCTTATCTAGATTTGGAGACCCAGTACTTC. It is translated as CASSPYLDLETQYF.

This clone was picked up one time. V and J are TRBV7-9 and TRBJ2-1; 13 nucleotides agree with TRBD2. Per the germline V gene, CDR1 is SEHNR and CDR2 is FQNEAQ (reference sequence). Trimming removed 5 bases from V and 9 bases from J; junction bases left unmatched: 7. The CDR3 has 15 residues. DNA of the CDR3: TGTGCCAGCAGCACCCGGACTAGCGGGAGAGGTGAGCAGTTCTTC. Its protein product is CASSTRTSGRGEQFF. Based on the CDR3 plus reference TRBV7-9 and TRBJ2-1, the full variable domain is DTGVSQNPRHKITKRGQNVTFRCDPISEHNRLYWYRQTLGQGPEFLTYFQNEAQLEKSRLLSDRFSAERPKGSFSTLEIQRTEQGDSAMYLCASSTRTSGRGEQFFGPGTRLTVL.

The chain uses TRBV10-3 and TRBJ1-1, with D perhaps matching TRBD1 (5 bases). Trimming left V 6 bases short and J 6 bases short, with 11 bases between. The CDR3 has 12 residues. Germline V gene data show CDR1 as ENHRY and CDR2 as SYGVKD. CDR3 sequence reads: CAISGGSAEAFF. The CDR3 region has the DNA TGTGCCATCAGCGGGGGGTCGGCTGAAGCTTTCTTT.

The chain employs TRBV4-3 and TRBJ2-7; a weak D match, TRBD1 (6 bases). This CDR3 comprises 14 residues. The V gene lost 0 bases and the J gene lost 2 bases, with 8 bases spanning the gap. CDR1 and CDR2 (germline): LGHNA, YSLEER. The CDR3 region is CASSQDQGPYEQYF. The CDR3 nucleotides read TGCGCCAGCAGCCAAGATCAGGGGCCCTACGAGCAGTACTTC.

The rearrangement links TRBV29-1 to TRBJ1-1; D might be TRBD1 (6 bases). The CDR3 loop spans 11 amino acids. Trimming removed 7 bases at V and 5 bases at J, with 11 bases between. Germline V gene data show CDR1 as SQVTM and CDR2 as ANQGSEA. CDR3 residues: CSGKGGTEAFF. The CDR3 DNA reads as TGCAGCGGAAAGGGGGGGACTGAAGCTTTCTTT. The complete variable domain, with remaining parts taken from reference TRBV29-1 and TRBJ1-1, reads SAVISQKPSRDICQRGTSLTIQCQVDSQVTMMFWYRQQPGQSLTLIATANQGSEATYESGFVIDKFPISRPNLTFSTLTVSNMSPEDSSIYLCSGKGGTEAFFGQGTRLTVV.

The chain is built from TRBV15 and TRBJ1-5, with D maybe TRBD1 (6 bases). In germline, CDR1 is LNHNV, CDR2 YYDKDF (reference sequence). This CDR3 has 16 residues. The V and J ends lost 2 bases and 0 bases respectively, with 11 bases between them. The CDR3 region is CATSRNRATSNQPQHF. For the CDR3, the DNA is TGTGCCACCAGCAGAAACAGGGCGACTAGCAATCAGCCCCAGCATTTT. Drawing the rest from reference TRBV15 and TRBJ1-5, the complete variable domain is DAMVIQNPRYQVTQFGKPVTLSCSQTLNHNVMYWYQQKSSQAPKLLFHYYDKDFNNEADTPDNFQSRRPNTSFCFLDIRSPGLGDTAMYLCATSRNRATSNQPQHFGDGTRLSIL.

V gene TRBV2 combines with J gene TRBJ2-5, with D tentatively TRBD1 (5 bases). This CDR3 region has 13 residues. Germline CDR1 reads SNHLY; CDR2 reads FYNNEI. V was cut by 6 bases and J by 4 bases, with 12 bases left in between. In nucleotides, the CDR3 is TGTGCCAGCAGAGGGGAAAGCGTAGAGACCCAGTACTTC. Encoded protein: CASRGESVETQYF.

CDR3 region: CASSKGRGTGGEDVDTQYF. CDR3 DNA sequence: TGTGCCAGCAGCAAAGGCCGCGGGACAGGGGGCGAGGATGTAGATACGCAGTATTTT. The genes are TRBV21-1 and TRBJ2-3; no check of the table's D call, TRBD1, against the DNA was made. TRBV21-1 is a pseudogene. The CDR3 length is 19 residues.

This clone was counted at least ten times. The V call is TRBV5-1, the J call TRBJ2-5; 10 nucleotides agree with TRBD1. Germline CDR1 reads SGHRS; CDR2 reads YFSETQ. The CDR3 length is 16 residues. The junction had 7 bases not matched to a gene; V was cut back by 0 bases and J by 5 bases. In DNA, the CDR3 is TGCGCCAGCAGCTTGGTCCCAGGACAGGGGGAGGAGACCCAGTACTTC. It translates to CASSLVPGQGEETQYF.

The J gene is TRBJ2-5, the V gene TRBV3-1 (or the pseudogene TRBV3-2), with D possibly TRBD2 on 6 matching bases. The germline V gene has CDR1 LGHDT and CDR2 YNNKEL (reference sequence). The CDR3 is 19 amino acids. V shed 1 base and J shed 5 bases, with 26 bases lying between them. The CDR3 spells CASSQVVGSIPKTRETQYF. The CDR3 bases are TGTGCCAGCAGCCAAGTAGTCGGGAGTATACCCAAGACCAGGGAGACCCAGTACTTC.

The chain joins TRBV29-1 to TRBJ1-6; D remains unclear. This CDR3 is built from 13 residues. Germline V gene sequence: CDR1 SQVTM, CDR2 ANQGSEA. V lost 6 bases and J lost 9, with 15 bases in between. The CDR3 loop reads CSVAWGEGSPLHF. The CDR3 DNA follows: TGCAGCGTGGCATGGGGAGAGGGTTCACCCCTCCACTTT.